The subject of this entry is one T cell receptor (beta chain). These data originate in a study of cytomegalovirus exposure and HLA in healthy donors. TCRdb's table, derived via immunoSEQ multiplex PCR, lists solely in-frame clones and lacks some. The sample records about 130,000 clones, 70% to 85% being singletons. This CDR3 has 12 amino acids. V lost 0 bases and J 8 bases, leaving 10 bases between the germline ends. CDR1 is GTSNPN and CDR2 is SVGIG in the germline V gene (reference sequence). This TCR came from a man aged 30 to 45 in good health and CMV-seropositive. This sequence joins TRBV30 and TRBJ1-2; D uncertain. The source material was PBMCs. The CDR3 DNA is TGTGCCTGGAGTGTATCGATCGGGGGCTACACCTTC. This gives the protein CAWSVSIGGYTF.